This entry lists 5 T cell receptor beta chains sequenced from one sample in a study of tumor-infiltrating lymphocytes in localized non-small cell lung cancer. TCRdb keeps only in-frame clones here, not all; method: immunoSEQ multiplex PCR. This table has some 8,100 clones, roughly 82% appearing once. The specimen was lung tumor tissue. The receptors derive from a human donor with non-small cell lung cancer.

The rearrangement links TRBV7-2 to TRBJ2-3; 9 bases line up with TRBD1. CDR3 length: 14 amino acids. Germline assignment: CDR1 SGHTA and CDR2 FQGNSA. The trim removed 5 bases at V and 8 bases at J, leaving 8 bases unmatched. DNA of the CDR3: TGTGCCAGCAGCCCGGGACAGGGTTCAGTTACGCAGTATTTT. It is translated as CASSPGQGSVTQYF.

This chain joins TRBV6-1 and TRBJ1-2, with a weak D call TRBD1 (5 bases). CDR3 size: 13 residues. Germline V CDR1 and CDR2: MNHNS, SASEGT. V shed 7 bases and J shed 3 bases, with 12 bases lying between them. CDR3 region: CASTLRGDYGYTF. The CDR3 DNA reads as TGTGCCAGCACGTTAAGGGGAGACTATGGCTACACCTTC.

The rearrangement uses TRBV30 and TRBJ1-2, with D perhaps matching TRBD1 (5 bases). Germline CDR1 is GTSNPN and CDR2 is SVGIG (reference sequence). V was cut by 5 bases and J by 8 bases, with 12 bases left in between. This CDR3 region has 11 residues. In nucleotides, the CDR3 is TGTGCCTGGTTCTTGTGGGGCGGCTACACCTTC. Translated, it gives CAWFLWGGYTF.

J is TRBJ2-1 and V is TRBV11-2; D might be TRBD2 (5 bases). In germline, CDR1 is SGHAT, CDR2 FQNNGV. Trimming removed 5 bases from V and 1 base from J, with 12 bases in between. The CDR3 covers 15 residues. DNA of the CDR3: TGTGCCAGCAGCCAAGAGCTAGCTTCCTACAATGAGCAGTTCTTC. Translating it yields CASSQELASYNEQFF.

CDR3 amino acids: CASRGLSSYEQYF. The CDR3 DNA is TGTGCCAGCCGCGGCCTCAGCTCCTACGAGCAGTACTTC. The J gene is TRBJ2-7, the V gene TRBV28; D unresolved. Germline CDR1 and CDR2: MDHEN and SYDVKM. V was shortened by 8 bases and J by 0 bases, with 11 bases between the two germline ends. This CDR3 has 13 amino acids.